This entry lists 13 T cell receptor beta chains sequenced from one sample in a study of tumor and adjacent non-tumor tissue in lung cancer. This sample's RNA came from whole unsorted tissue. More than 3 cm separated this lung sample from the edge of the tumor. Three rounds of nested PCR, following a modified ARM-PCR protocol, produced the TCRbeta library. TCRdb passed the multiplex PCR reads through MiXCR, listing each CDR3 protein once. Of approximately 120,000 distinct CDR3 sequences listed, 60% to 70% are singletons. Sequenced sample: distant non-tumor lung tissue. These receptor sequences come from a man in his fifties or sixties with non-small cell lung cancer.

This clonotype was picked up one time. CDR3 DNA: TGCGCCAGCAGCTTGGCGTCTAGCGGTGCCTCCTACAATGAGCAGTTCTTC. Amino acid sequence: CASSLASSGASYNEQFF. The chain is built from TRBV5-1 and TRBJ2-1; TRBD2 aligns across 7 bases. The J segment lost 0 bases and the V segment lost 0 bases, leaving 6 bases of the junction unmatched. The CDR3 consists of 17 residues. Germline CDR1 is SGHRS and CDR2 is YFSETQ.

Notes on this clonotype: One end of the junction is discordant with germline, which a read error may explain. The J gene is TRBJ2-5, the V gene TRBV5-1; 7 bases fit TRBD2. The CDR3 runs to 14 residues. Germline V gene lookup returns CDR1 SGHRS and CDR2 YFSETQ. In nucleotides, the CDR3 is TGCACCAGCAGCTTTCGCGGGGGTCAAGAGACCCAGTACTTC. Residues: CTSSFRGGQETQYF.

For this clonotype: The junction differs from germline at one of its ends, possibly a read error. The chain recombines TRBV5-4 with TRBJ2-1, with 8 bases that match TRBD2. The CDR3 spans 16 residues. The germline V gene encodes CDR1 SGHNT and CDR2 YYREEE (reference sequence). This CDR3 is CASSSSTSGTYNEQFF. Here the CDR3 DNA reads TGTGCTAGCAGCTCGTCAACTAGCGGTACCTACAATGAGCAGTTCTTC. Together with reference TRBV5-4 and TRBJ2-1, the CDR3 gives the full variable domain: ETGVTQSPTHLIKTRGQQVTLRCSSQSGHNTVSWYQQALGQGPQFIFQYYREEENGRGNFPPRFSGLQFPNYSSELNVNALELDDSALYLCASSSSTSGTYNEQFFGPGTRLTVL.

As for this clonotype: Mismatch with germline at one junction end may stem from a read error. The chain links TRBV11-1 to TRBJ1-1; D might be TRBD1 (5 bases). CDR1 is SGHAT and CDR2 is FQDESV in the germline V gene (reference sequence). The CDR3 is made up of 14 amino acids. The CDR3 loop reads CASSLSAGGTEACF. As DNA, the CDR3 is TGTGCCAGCAGTTTATCGGCGGGCGGGACTGAAGCTTGCTTT. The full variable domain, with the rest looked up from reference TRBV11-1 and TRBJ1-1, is EAEVAQSPRYKITEKSQAVAFWCDPISGHATLYWYRQILGQGPELLVQFQDESVVDDSQLPKDRFSAERLKGVDSTLKIQPAELGDSAMYLCASSLSAGGTEACFGQGTRLTVV.

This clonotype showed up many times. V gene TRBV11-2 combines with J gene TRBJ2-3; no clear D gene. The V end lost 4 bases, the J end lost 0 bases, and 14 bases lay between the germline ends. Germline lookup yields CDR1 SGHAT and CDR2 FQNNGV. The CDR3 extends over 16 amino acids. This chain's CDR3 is CASSSQPPSSTDTQYF. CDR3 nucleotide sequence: TGTGCCAGCAGCTCACAACCCCCCAGTAGCACAGATACGCAGTATTTT.

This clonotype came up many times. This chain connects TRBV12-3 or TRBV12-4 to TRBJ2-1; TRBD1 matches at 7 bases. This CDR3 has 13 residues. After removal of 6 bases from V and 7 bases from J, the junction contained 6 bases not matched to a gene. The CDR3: CASSPGQTNEQFF. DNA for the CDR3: TGTGCCAGCAGCCCGGGACAGACTAATGAGCAGTTCTTC.

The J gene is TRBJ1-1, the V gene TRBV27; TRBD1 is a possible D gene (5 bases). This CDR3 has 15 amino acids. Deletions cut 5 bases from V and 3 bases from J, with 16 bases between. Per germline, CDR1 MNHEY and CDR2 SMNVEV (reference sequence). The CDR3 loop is CASSRDLTGDTEAFF. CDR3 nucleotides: TGTGCCAGCAGTCGGGACCTAACGGGGGACACTGAAGCTTTCTTT.

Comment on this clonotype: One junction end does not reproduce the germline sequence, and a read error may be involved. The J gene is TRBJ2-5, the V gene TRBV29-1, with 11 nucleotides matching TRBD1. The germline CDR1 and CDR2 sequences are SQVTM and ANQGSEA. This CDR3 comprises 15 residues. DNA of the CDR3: TGTAGCGTTGTGACCGGGACAGGGGGCCAAGAGACCCAGTACTTC. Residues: CSVVTGTGGQETQYF.

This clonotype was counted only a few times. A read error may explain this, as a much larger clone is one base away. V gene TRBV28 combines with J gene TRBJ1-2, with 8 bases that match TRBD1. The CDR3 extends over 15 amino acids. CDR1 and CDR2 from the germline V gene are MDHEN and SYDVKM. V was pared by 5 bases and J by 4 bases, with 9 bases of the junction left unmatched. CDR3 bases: TGTGCCAGCAGTATCGGTTCAGGGGGCCTCTATGGCTACACCTTC. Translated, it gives CASSIGSGGLYGYTF.

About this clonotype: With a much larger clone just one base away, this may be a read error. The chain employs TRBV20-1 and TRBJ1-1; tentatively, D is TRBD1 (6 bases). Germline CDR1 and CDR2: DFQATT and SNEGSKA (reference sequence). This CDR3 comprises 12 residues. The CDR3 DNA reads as TGCAATGCTCACAGGGTGGGGACTGAAGCTTTCTTT. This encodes CNAHRVGTEAFF.

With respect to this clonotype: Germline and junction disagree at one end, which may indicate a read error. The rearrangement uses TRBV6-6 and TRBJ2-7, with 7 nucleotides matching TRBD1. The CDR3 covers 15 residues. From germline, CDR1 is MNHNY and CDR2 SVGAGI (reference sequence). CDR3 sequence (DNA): TGTGTCAGCAGTACCCGACAGGGAACCTTCTACGAGCGGTACTTC. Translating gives CVSSTRQGTFYERYF.

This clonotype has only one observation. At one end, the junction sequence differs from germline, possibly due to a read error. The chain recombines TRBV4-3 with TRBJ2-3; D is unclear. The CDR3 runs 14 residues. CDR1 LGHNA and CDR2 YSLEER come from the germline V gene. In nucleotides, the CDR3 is TGCGCCAGCAACCAAGAAGCTCGGAAAGATACGCAGTATTTC. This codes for CASNQEARKDTQYF.

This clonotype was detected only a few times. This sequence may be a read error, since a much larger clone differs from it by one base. Here the CDR3 reads CVSSSKGGVEQYF. DNA for the CDR3: TGTGTCAGCAGTTCTAAGGGGGGGGTTGAGCAGTACTTC. This rearrangement joins TRBV12-3 or TRBV12-4 to TRBJ2-7; TRBD2 might be the D (7 bases). The CDR3 extends over 13 amino acids.